The T cell receptor beta chain under discussion was sequenced for a study of T cells in Graves' hyperthyroidism and ophthalmopathy. Study context: Peripheral blood sampling occurred at initial diagnosis, before any treatment.

This CDR3 contains 16 residues. V shed 1 base and J shed 9 bases, with 19 bases lying between them. The V gene's germline CDR1 is SGHVS and CDR2 FNYEAQ. A NOSPECS grade of at least 4, a Clinical Activity Score of at least 3 and duration under 3 months were recorded in ophthalmopathy patients. Clinical symptoms, serum thyroxine, TRAb, thyroid ultrasound and orbital computed tomography informed diagnoses. This clonotype was observed a handful of times. Its antigen is still unknown. Amplification of TCR beta CDR3 regions used RNA as the template. RT-PCR in the first round (using the HTBI primer set) targeted the TCR CDR3. TCRdb re-called the multiplex PCR reads through MiXCR, storing one row per CDR3 protein. The sample carries 500,000 to 600,000 distinct CDR3 sequences, 15% to 20% recorded once. Notes on the study in general: A model of 13 V-J features distinguished ophthalmopathy from stable hyperthyroidism.

V gene TRBV7-6 combines with J gene TRBJ2-1; D could derive from TRBD1 or TRBD2 (5 bases each). The clonotype originates from a man aged 35 to 55 with Graves' ophthalmopathy. Material for sequencing was blood. For the CDR3, the DNA is TGTGCCAGCAGCTTAGGGGTGGGGGTTTATCACAGTGAGCAGTTCTTC. As protein: CASSLGVGVYHSEQFF.